The sequence of this T cell receptor beta chain was determined in a study of CD4 T cells in relation to SARS-CoV-2 and coronaviruses. In the study overall: PBMCs were cultured with antigen for roughly 11 days before TCR beta sequencing. The restricting HLA molecule for shared crossreactive spike epitopes was mapped. Broader study findings: Around two thirds of donors had memory CD4+ clonotypes crossrecognizing SARS-CoV-2 and common cold coronavirus spike.

The unexposed donors gave CD4+ T cells in about 2011-2018, prior to COVID-19. CD4+ T cells were isolated from the cells after around 10 days of culture. Testing used SARS-CoV-2 S/N and four cold-coronavirus spikes on unexposed-donor CD4+ T cells, cells permitting. Here immunoSEQ multiplex PCR was the method, and the copy in TCRdb shows in-frame clones only, minus some. The sample consists of tens of thousands of clones, approximately 76% of them appearing once. About this clone itself: No antigen is known for it.

Germline CDR1 reads LGHNA; CDR2 reads YNFKEQ. V was cut by 1 base and J by 8 bases, with 6 bases left in between. The length of the CDR3 is 13 residues. The source material was CD4+ T cells from PBMCs, cultured in vitro. V is TRBV4-2 and J is TRBJ1-6; D unresolved. The TCR was taken from a human donor in good health. The CDR3 loop is CASSQVLDSPLHF. CDR3 DNA: TGTGCCAGCAGCCAAGTTTTAGATTCACCCCTCCACTTT.